This T cell receptor beta chain appears in the sequencing data of a study of blood T cells in healthy people across ages. It was with a sample-barcoded 5' primer and a J-beta primer mix that a second PCR of roughly 7 to 12 cycles was run. TCRdb passed the 5' RACE reads through MiXCR, listing each CDR3 protein once. The sample includes approximately 1,700,000 distinct CDR3 sequences, roughly 43% of them seen just once. The source is a human donor in good health. The sample was blood.

This CDR3 is CSVEDPRVSYGYTF. For the CDR3, the DNA is TGCAGCGTTGAAGATCCCCGGGTCAGCTATGGCTACACCTTC. This chain uses TRBV29-1 with TRBJ1-2, with D hard to call. V dropped 0 bases and J dropped 4 bases, with 12 bases sitting between them. Germline-derived CDR1 and CDR2 are SQVTM and ANQGSEA. The CDR3 is made up of 14 amino acids.